This T cell receptor (beta chain) was found in a study of blood T cells in healthy people across ages (dated by TCRdb to the mid-2010s). With regard to the full study: Template switching captured roughly one uniquely barcoded TCR beta cDNA molecule per two T cells in model experiments. Age-related changes in TCR beta repertoire diversity were measured in the study by deep sequencing normalized with unique cDNA molecular identifiers. The donors were split into four age groups: young (average about 16 years), middle-aged (more than 35), aged (62) and long-lived (approximately 80). Donors of different ages were randomly distributed across sequencing lanes to avoid experimental bias. Using the same blood draw, the study looked at two additional independent replicas of 1 million unique cDNA reads for two donors, one aged 18 to 30 and the other aged 80 or older. The study at large found these results: The long-lived group showed more naive CD4+ T cells, fewer expanded clones and increased TCR diversity than the aged group, suggesting age selection. Because profiling used bulk unsorted PBMCs, naive and antigen-experienced compartments could not be compared conclusively. Because the CMV infection status of the donors was unknown, age-related changes in expanded clonotypes may potentially have been confounded. As age increased, observed TCR beta diversity per million T cells dropped in a roughly linear way, and a significant reduction was already evident by age around 41. The percentage of naive T cells measured by flow cytometry correlated strongly with observed TCR beta diversity. Estimates of total diversity based on one million sequenced T cells were considered lower bounds and underestimates.

The junction carries 12 bases between V and J, which are trimmed by 3 bases and 4 bases respectively. CDR1 SQVTM and CDR2 ANQGSEA were looked up in the germline V gene. The CDR3, cysteine through phenylalanine, is 13 amino acids long. This entry keeps only the CDR3 DNA: 39 bases, framed from base 1. On this clonotype: Its antigen is still unknown. No base qualities exist here, and no much larger clone lies one base off it.

The roughly 42 donors, aged about 6 to 100 years, were systemically healthy Caucasian individuals from Russia. Around 10 milliliters of peripheral blood were drawn from each donor into EDTA-treated Vacutainer tubes. Ficoll-Paque density-gradient centrifugation was used to isolate PBMCs, with at least 6 million per sample. Trizol reagent was used to extract total RNA from the PBMCs, yielding at least 5 micrograms per sample. The percentages of naive CD45RAhigh/CD27high T cells were determined by flow cytometry on a PBMC aliquot from every donor. Library generation was performed with 5' RACE. The reads were generated on an Illumina HiSeq 2500. The second PCR ran for roughly 7 to 11 cycles and used a J-beta primer mix along with a sample-barcoded 5' primer. A unique molecular identifier was introduced onto each TCR beta cDNA molecule by a template-switch 5' adaptor carrying 12 random nucleotides. At least 2.5 million CDR3-containing paired-end reads were obtained from each sample. The Mint cDNA synthesis kit, primed by a TRBC-specific oligonucleotide, was used to synthesize first-strand cDNA from all RNA. All cDNA was treated with uracil-DNA glycosylase and then went through a first 18-cycle PCR with the universal primers M1SS and BC2_uni_R. The original methods were these. Each sample was normalized by randomly selecting 1 million high-quality reads, each carrying a distinct molecular identifier. Reads with shared molecular identifiers were discarded instead of being binned into consensus sequences. MiTCR, set to a Q25 quality threshold and the strictest error-elimination algorithm, was used for CDR3 identification, clonotype clustering and error correction. A nonparametric unseen species model with Euler transformation was used to estimate a lower bound on total TCR beta diversity. The public reads were reprocessed in TCRdb via fastp at Q25 and MiXCR, keeping in-frame beta chains. Each record represents a unique CDR3 protein, reported with the most common genes and DNA among its rows. The authors' filters were not applied to this entry. The sample includes about 1.5 million distinct CDR3 sequences, with around 40% observed a single time. The ten largest clones represent 4% of the sample.

The receptor chain draws on TRBV29-1 and TRBJ1-1; possibly the D gene is TRBD1, per 5 matching bases. The TCR originated in a young woman in good health. What was sequenced was blood. The CDR3: CSVDLSQGTEAFF. The base sequence is TGCAGCGTTGACCTGTCCCAGGGCACTGAAGCTTTCTTT.